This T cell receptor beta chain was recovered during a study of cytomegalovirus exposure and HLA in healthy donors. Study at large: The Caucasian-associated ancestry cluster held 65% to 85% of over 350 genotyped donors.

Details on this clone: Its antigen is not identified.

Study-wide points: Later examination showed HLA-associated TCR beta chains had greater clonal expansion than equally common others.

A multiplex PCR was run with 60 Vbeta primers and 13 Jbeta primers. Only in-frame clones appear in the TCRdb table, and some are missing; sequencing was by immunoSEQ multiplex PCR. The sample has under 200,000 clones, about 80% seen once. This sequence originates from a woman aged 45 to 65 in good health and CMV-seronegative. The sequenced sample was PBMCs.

The DNA of the CDR3 is TGTGCCAGTAGTAAGGGACAGATGATGAACACCGGGGAGCTGTTTTTT. Amino acid sequence: CASSKGQMMNTGELFF. The chain links TRBV19 to TRBJ2-2; TRBD1 agrees at 7 bases. CDR3 length: 16 amino acids. Germline CDR1 is LNHDA and CDR2 is SQIVND (reference sequence). The V gene end was trimmed by 4 bases and the J gene end by 1 base; junction bases not matched to a gene: 6.